This TCR beta chain stems from a study of T cell changes during pregnancy in multiple sclerosis. Sequenced by immunoSEQ multiplex PCR; TCRdb stores in-frame clones only, minus some. This sample yields 100,000 or so clones, of which approximately 93% are seen a single time; 3.5% belongs to the top ten. The receptor was derived from a female donor with multiple sclerosis, enrolled in a pregnancy study. This sample comprised peripheral blood, obtained after pregnancy.

CDR3 sequence: CASSYFEGSYEQYF. The DNA of the CDR3 is TGTGCCAGCAGTTACTTCGAGGGTTCCTACGAGCAGTACTTC. The genes are TRBV6-5 and TRBJ2-7, with TRBD2 as a possible D gene (5 bases). The CDR3 sequence is 14 residues long. Between the trimmed V and J ends, which lost 1 base and 1 base, there was a span of 8 bases. Looked up from germline, CDR1 is MNHEY and CDR2 is SVGAGI.